This T cell receptor beta chain was captured by sequencing in a study of regulatory T cells in long-lasting Graves disease. The overall study: By definition, persistent Graves' disease involved antithyroid drugs for over 5 years alongside positive TSH receptor antibodies.

CDR1 and CDR2 from the germline V gene are SQVTM and ANQGSEA. The CDR3 has 13 amino acids. The table lists this clonotype with many counts. Its antigen is unidentified. General study results and limits: Persistent disease preferred TRBV28, TRBJ1-2 and TRBJ2-5; new disease, TRBV20-1 and TRBJ2-1.

Time point in this sample: persistent/refractory GD, antithyroid drugs over 5 years with positive TRAb. Following extraction of RNA from PBMCs, that RNA was used to make the TCR library. With iRepertoire HTBI primers and Arm-PCR of CDR3 regions, TCR beta libraries were built. Each CDR3 protein is one row after TCRdb ran MiXCR on the multiplex PCR reads. The data contain about 460,000 distinct CDR3 sequences, about 20% of them singletons. The receptor's source is a female donor with Graves disease. The chain uses TRBV29-1 and TRBJ2-2, with a weak D call TRBD1 (6 bases). Specimen: peripheral blood mononuclear cells (PBMCs), collected when the disease was refractory, from a patient treated with antithyroid drugs. CDR3 bases: TGCAGTTTTTGGTCAGGGGACACCGGGGAGCTGTTTTTT. It yields the protein CSFWSGDTGELFF.